The clone carrying this T cell receptor (beta chain) was found many times. The sample comes from a study of T cells in Graves' hyperthyroidism and ophthalmopathy. Not enrolled were patients with uncontrolled infection, other autoimmune disease, pregnancy or lactation. Germline assignment: CDR1 SGHKS and CDR2 YYEKEE (reference sequence). V lost 0 bases and J lost 5; bases outside the gene matches: 6. This CDR3 has 15 residues. Amplified TCR beta CDR3 regions came from RNA transcripts. The study used the HTBI primer set for a first-round RT-PCR of the TCR CDR3. TCRdb reprocessed the multiplex PCR reads with MiXCR, giving one entry per CDR3 protein. The profile shows 650,000 to 700,000 distinct CDR3 sequences, about 18% of them singletons.

The receptor comes from a man aged 50 to 59 with Graves' hyperthyroidism. Sequenced input: blood. V is TRBV5-5 and J is TRBJ2-5; 8 bases line up with TRBD2. CDR3 sequence reads: CASSLEGTGGETQYF. The CDR3 coding sequence is TGTGCCAGCAGCTTGGAGGGTACGGGAGGGGAGACCCAGTACTTC.